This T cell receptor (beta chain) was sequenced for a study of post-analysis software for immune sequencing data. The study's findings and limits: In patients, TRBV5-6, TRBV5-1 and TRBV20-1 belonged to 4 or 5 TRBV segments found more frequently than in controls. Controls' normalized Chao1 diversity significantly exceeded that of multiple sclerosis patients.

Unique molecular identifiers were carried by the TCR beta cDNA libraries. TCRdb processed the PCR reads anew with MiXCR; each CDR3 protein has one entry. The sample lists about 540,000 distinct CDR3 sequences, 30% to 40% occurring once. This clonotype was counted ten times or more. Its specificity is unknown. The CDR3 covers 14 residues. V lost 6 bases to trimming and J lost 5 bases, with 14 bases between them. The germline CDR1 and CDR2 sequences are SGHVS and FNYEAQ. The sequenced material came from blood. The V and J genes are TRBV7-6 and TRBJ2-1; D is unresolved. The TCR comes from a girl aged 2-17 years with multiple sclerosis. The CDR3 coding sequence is TGTGCCAGCAGAAACGAGGCCTGGAACAATGAGCAGTTCTTC. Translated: CASRNEAWNNEQFF.